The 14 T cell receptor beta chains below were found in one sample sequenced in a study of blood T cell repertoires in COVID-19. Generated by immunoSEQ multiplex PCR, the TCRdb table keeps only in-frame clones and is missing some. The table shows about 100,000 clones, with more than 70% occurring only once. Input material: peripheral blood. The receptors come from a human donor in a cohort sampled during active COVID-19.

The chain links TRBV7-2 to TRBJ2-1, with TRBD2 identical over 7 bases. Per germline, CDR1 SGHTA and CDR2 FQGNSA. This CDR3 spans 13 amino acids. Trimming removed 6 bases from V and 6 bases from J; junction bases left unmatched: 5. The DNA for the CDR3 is TGTGCCAGCAGATTATTAGCGGGCAATGAGCAGTTCTTC. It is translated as CASRLLAGNEQFF.

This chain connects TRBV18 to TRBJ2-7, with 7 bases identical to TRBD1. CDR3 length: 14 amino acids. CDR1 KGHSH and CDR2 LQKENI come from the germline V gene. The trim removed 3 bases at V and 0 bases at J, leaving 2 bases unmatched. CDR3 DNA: TGTGCCAGCTCACCGGGACAGAGCTCCTACGAGCAGTACTTC. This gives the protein CASSPGQSSYEQYF.

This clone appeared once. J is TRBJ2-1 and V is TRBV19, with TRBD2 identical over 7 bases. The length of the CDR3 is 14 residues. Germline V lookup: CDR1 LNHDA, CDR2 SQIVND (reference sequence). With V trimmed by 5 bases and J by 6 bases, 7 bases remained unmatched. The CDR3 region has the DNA TGTGCCAGTAGTTCTTGGGAGGGCGTCAATGAGCAGTTCTTC. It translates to CASSSWEGVNEQFF.

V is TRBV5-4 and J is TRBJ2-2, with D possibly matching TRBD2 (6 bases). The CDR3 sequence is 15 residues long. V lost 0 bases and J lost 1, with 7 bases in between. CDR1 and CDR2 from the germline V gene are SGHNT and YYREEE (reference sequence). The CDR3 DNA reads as TGTGCCAGCAGCTTGGGAGCGGGGAACACCGGGGAGCTGTTTTTT. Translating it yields CASSLGAGNTGELFF.

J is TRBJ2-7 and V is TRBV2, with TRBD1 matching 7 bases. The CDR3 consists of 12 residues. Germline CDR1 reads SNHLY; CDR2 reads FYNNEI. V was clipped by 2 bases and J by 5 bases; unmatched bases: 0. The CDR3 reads CASSEQGDEQYF. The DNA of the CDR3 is TGTGCCAGCAGTGAACAGGGGGACGAGCAGTACTTC.

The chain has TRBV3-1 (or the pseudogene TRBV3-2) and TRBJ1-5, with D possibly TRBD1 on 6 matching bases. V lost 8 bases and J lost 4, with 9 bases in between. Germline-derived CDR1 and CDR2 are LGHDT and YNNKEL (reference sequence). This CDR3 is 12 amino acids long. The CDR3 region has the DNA TGTGCCAGCTTACAGGGAAATCAGCCCCAGCATTTT. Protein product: CASLQGNQPQHF.

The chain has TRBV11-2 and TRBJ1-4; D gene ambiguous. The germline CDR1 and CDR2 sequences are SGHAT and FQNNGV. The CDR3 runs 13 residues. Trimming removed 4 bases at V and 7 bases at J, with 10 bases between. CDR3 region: CASSSERGEKLFF. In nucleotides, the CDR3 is TGTGCCAGCAGCTCAGAACGGGGTGAAAAACTGTTTTTT.

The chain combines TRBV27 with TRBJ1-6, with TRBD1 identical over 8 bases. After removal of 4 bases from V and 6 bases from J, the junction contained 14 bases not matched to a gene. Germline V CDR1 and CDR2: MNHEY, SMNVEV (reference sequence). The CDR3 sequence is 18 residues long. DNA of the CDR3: TGTGCCAGCAGTTCCGGACAGGGTCGGGGGTTCGGTAATTCACCCCTCCACTTT. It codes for CASSSGQGRGFGNSPLHF.

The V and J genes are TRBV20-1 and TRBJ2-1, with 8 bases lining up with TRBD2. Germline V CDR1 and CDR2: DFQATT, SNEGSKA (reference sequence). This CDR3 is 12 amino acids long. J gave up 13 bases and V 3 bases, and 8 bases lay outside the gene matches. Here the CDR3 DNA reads TGCAGTGCTAGTTCTAGCGGGCGCGCCCAGTTCTTC. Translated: CSASSSGRAQFF.

The CDR3 DNA follows: TGTGCCAGCAGCTTGGAGGGCCTCGCGAACACCGGGGAGCTGTTTTTT. Translated, it gives CASSLEGLANTGELFF. The chain joins TRBV7-9 to TRBJ2-2; D may be TRBD2 (6 bases). Germline V gives CDR1 SEHNR, CDR2 FQNEAQ (reference sequence). The V and J ends lost 3 bases and 0 bases respectively, with 11 bases between them. This CDR3 region has 16 residues.

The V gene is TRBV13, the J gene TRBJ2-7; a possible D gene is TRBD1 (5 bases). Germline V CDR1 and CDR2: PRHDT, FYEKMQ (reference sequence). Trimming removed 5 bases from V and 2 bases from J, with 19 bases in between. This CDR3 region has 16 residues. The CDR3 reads CASSLSFGAATYEQYF. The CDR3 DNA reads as TGTGCCAGCAGCCTCTCATTTGGGGCAGCAACCTACGAGCAGTACTTC.

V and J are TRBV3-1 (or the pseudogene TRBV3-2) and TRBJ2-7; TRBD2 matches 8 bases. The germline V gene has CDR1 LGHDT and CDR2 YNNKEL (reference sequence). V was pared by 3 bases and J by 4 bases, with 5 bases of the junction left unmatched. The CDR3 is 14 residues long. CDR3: CASSHSGMRYEQYF. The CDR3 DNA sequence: TGTGCCAGCAGCCATAGCGGGATGCGGTACGAGCAGTACTTC.

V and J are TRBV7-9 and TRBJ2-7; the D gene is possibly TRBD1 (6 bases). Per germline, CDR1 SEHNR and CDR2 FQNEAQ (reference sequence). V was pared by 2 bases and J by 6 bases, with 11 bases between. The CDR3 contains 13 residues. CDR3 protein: CASSLWGPGEQYF. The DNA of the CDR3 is TGTGCCAGCAGCTTATGGGGGCCGGGCGAGCAGTACTTC. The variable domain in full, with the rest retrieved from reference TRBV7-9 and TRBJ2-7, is DTGVSQNPRHKITKRGQNVTFRCDPISEHNRLYWYRQTLGQGPEFLTYFQNEAQLEKSRLLSDRFSAERPKGSFSTLEIQRTEQGDSAMYLCASSLWGPGEQYFGPGTRLTVT.

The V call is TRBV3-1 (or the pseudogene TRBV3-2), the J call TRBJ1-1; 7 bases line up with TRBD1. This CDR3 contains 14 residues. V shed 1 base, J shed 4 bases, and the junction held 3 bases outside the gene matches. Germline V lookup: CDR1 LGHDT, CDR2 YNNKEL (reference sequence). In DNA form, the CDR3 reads TGTGCCAGCAGCCAAGCGACAGGGACCACTGAAGCTTTCTTT. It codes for CASSQATGTTEAFF.